The 8 T cell receptor beta chains presented below share a single source sample, sequenced in a study of monozygotic twins with inflammatory bowel disease (dated by TCRdb to between 2017 and 2020). The library was obtained by 5' RACE. The listed sequencing device is Illumina HiSeq 2500. TCRdb reprocessed the raw reads; every CDR3 protein sequence is a single record, and DNA is not supplied. This specimen's table enumerates a few hundred thousand distinct CDR3 sequences. The top ten clones comprise 5.6% of the sample. The sample taken for sequencing was blood. These receptors all come from a human donor with ulcerative colitis or Crohn's disease, or a healthy co-twin of an affected twin (not recorded which).

The rearrangement joins TRBV7-2 to TRBJ1-6; TCRdb indicates TRBD1, and absent DNA this call remains unverified. The CDR3 has 15 amino acids. Germline CDR1 reads SGHTA; CDR2 reads FQGNSA. This CDR3 reads CASSSRTGTGAPLHF. Looking up the rest from reference TRBV7-2 and TRBJ1-6 gives the full variable domain: GAGVSQSPSNKVTEKGKDVELRCDPISGHTALYWYRQSLGQGLEFLIYFQGNSAPDKSGLPSDRFSAERTGGSVSTLTIQRTQQEDSAVYLCASSSRTGTGAPLHFGNGTRLTVT.

This chain joins TRBV7-7 and TRBJ2-1; lacking DNA, the TRBD2 call made by TCRdb goes unchecked. CDR1 is SSHAT, CDR2 FNYEAQ, per germline (reference sequence). This CDR3 region has 13 residues. CDR3: CASSLGTSAEQFF. The variable domain in full, completed from reference TRBV7-7 and TRBJ2-1, reads GAGVSQSPRYKVTKRGQDVTLRCDPISSHATLYWYQQALGQGPEFLTYFNYEAQPDKSGLPSDRFSAERPEGSISTLTIQRTEQRDSAMYRCASSLGTSAEQFFGPGTRLTVL.

The V and J genes are TRBV20-1 and TRBJ2-5; TCRdb's D call, TRBD2, is unchecked because there is no DNA. Germline CDR1 reads DFQATT; CDR2 reads SNEGSKA (reference sequence). This CDR3 comprises 15 residues. The chain's CDR3 is CSESRASGIQETQYF.

The chain carries TRBV7-9 and TRBJ1-1; TCRdb lists TRBD1, though no DNA is available to test this call. The CDR3 runs to 14 residues. Germline V lookup: CDR1 SEHNR, CDR2 FQNEAQ (reference sequence). CDR3 amino acids: CASTPPGVNTEAFF.

The chain combines TRBV29-1 with TRBJ1-1. The V gene's germline CDR1 is SQVTM and CDR2 ANQGSEA. The length of the CDR3 is 15 residues. The CDR3 region is CSVELQGLLNTEAFF.

The chain employs TRBV9 and TRBJ2-3. The CDR3 length is 12 residues. Germline V CDR1 and CDR2: SGDLS, YYNGEE. CDR3 sequence reads: CASRGLTDTQYF.

V is TRBV27 and J is TRBJ2-7; without DNA, the TCRdb call of TRBD1 cannot be checked. CDR1 is MNHEY, CDR2 SMNVEV, per germline (reference sequence). The CDR3 runs 15 residues. The chain's CDR3 is CASSLGRTPSYEQYF.

The chain has TRBV12-3 or TRBV12-4 and TRBJ1-5; TCRdb's assignment of TRBD1 cannot be checked, as there is no DNA. This CDR3 is 13 amino acids long. CDR3 loop: CASTLTGRQPQHF.